These T cell receptor beta chains were read from a single sample in a study of regulatory T cells in long-lasting Graves disease. TCRdb reprocessed the multiplex PCR reads via MiXCR and lists one record per CDR3 protein. The table includes approximately 400,000 distinct CDR3 sequences, around 23% detected once. This sample comprised peripheral blood mononuclear cells (PBMCs), obtained when the disease was refractory, from a patient treated with antithyroid drugs. These receptors originate from a woman in her thirties or forties with Graves disease. The CDR3 runs from the conserved cysteine through the conserved F or W. Fields, in order: CDR3 protein, CDR3 DNA, clone size, D gene, J gene, V gene. A D gene is named only where the DNA matches it firmly. Expanded clones are given a class, and other clones once, few, many or no size at all.

CDR3: CASSISRGNTGELFF; DNA: TGTGCCAGTAGTATCAGTAGGGGGAACACCGGGGAGCTGTTTTTT; size: -; D: -; J: TRBJ2-2; V: TRBV19
CDR3: CASSLFRPNTEAFF; DNA: TGTGCCAGCAGCTTATTTCGACCGAACACTGAAGCTTTCTTT; size: few; D: -; J: TRBJ1-1; V: TRBV7-9
CDR3: CASSRGRTEAFF; DNA: TGTGCCAGCTCCAGGGGGCGGACTGAAGCTTTCTTT; size: -; D: TRBD1; J: TRBJ1-1; V: TRBV25-1
CDR3: CASSSLTVRTGELFF; DNA: TGCGCCAGCAGCTCCCTGACAGTACGAACCGGGGAGCTGTTTTTT; size: -; D: -; J: TRBJ2-2; V: TRBV5-1
CDR3: CASSSLLFAEAFF; DNA: TGTGCCAGCAGCTCCCTTCTCTTCGCTGAAGCTTTCTTT; size: many; D: -; J: TRBJ1-1; V: TRBV7-8
CDR3: CASSLLPGQGSYGCTF; DNA: TGCGCCAGCAGTTTACTACCTGGACAGGGGAGCTATGGCTGCACCTTC; size: few; D: TRBD1; J: TRBJ1-2; V: TRBV5-1
CDR3: CASSPGQSNTEAFF; DNA: TGTGCCAGCAGCCCCGGACAGTCGAACACTGAAGCTTTCTTT; size: many; D: -; J: TRBJ1-1; V: TRBV28
CDR3: CASSPTGTSGRRTDTQYF; DNA: TGTGCCAGCAGCCCTACCGGGACTAGCGGGAGAAGGACAGATACGCAGTATTTT; size: -; D: TRBD2; J: TRBJ2-3; V: TRBV2
CDR3: CASSFLSTSGFVHEQYF; DNA: TGTGCCAGCAGTTTTTTAAGCACCTCAGGGTTCGTCCACGAGCAGTACTTC; size: -; D: -; J: TRBJ2-7; V: TRBV28
CDR3: CASSETGETQYF; DNA: TGTGCCAGCTCAGAGACAGGAGAGACCCAGTACTTC; size: many; D: -; J: TRBJ2-5; V: TRBV18
CDR3: CASSPVGPGGETQYF; DNA: TGTGCCAGCAGCCCCGTCGGTCCGGGGGGAGAGACCCAGTACTTC; size: many; D: TRBD2; J: TRBJ2-5; V: TRBV28
CDR3: CASTLGLAGGRHHEQYF; DNA: TGTGCCAGCACCTTAGGACTAGCGGGAGGACGACATCACGAGCAGTACTTC; size: -; D: TRBD2; J: TRBJ2-7; V: TRBV12-3/TRBV12-4
CDR3: CASSLLGQDTGELFF; DNA: TGTGCCAGCAGCTTGTTGGGACAGGACACCGGGGAGCTGTTTTTT; size: few; D: TRBD1; J: TRBJ2-2; V: TRBV5-8
CDR3: CASSTAVNQETQYF; DNA: TGTGCCAGCTCAACAGCGGTAAACCAAGAGACCCAGTACTTC; size: -; D: -; J: TRBJ2-5; V: TRBV18
CDR3: CSARVGSNQPQHF; DNA: TGCAGTGCTAGGGTGGGGAGCAATCAGCCCCAGCATTTT; size: -; D: -; J: TRBJ1-5; V: TRBV20-1
CDR3: CASSIGSDEQFF; DNA: TGTGCCAGTAGTATCGGGAGTGATGAGCAGTTCTTC; size: -; D: -; J: TRBJ2-1; V: TRBV19
CDR3: CASSHPAPGNTIYF; DNA: TGTGCCAGCAGCCATCCGGCTCCTGGAAACACCATATATTTT; size: -; D: -; J: TRBJ1-3; V: TRBV3-1
CDR3: CASSRQASGLEQYF; DNA: TGTGCCAGCAGCCGTCAAGCCAGTGGACTCGAGCAGTACTTC; size: many; D: -; J: TRBJ2-7; V: TRBV2
CDR3: CASSADHGGYEQYF; DNA: TGTGCCAGCAGTGCGGACCACGGGGGGTACGAGCAGTACTTC; size: many; D: TRBD2; J: TRBJ2-7; V: TRBV2
CDR3: CASSKVPGAEAFF; DNA: TGCGCCAGCAGTAAAGTCCCAGGCGCTGAAGCTTTCTTT; size: few; D: -; J: TRBJ1-1; V: TRBV10-2
CDR3: CASSLRSGSHEQYF; DNA: TGTGCCAGCAGTTTAAGGTCAGGGAGCCACGAGCAGTACTTC; size: -; D: -; J: TRBJ2-7; V: TRBV27
CDR3: CASGPHGRGDEQYF; DNA: TGTGCCAGCGGCCCCCACGGGCGCGGCGACGAGCAGTACTTC; size: -; D: -; J: TRBJ2-7; V: TRBV9
CDR3: CASSLATGLARETQYF; DNA: TGTGCCAGCAGCTTAGCTACGGGACTAGCGAGGGAGACCCAGTACTTC; size: many; D: TRBD2; J: TRBJ2-5; V: TRBV7-6
CDR3: CASSLARETEAFF; DNA: TGCGCCAGCAGCTTGGCCCGGGAAACTGAAGCTTTCTTT; size: -; D: -; J: TRBJ1-1; V: TRBV5-1
CDR3: CASSLPQRNQETQYF; DNA: TGTGCCAGCAGTTTACCCCAGAGAAATCAAGAGACCCAGTACTTC; size: many; D: -; J: TRBJ2-5; V: TRBV28
CDR3: CASKTGDTGELFF; DNA: TGTGCCAGCAAGACGGGTGACACCGGGGAGCTGTTTTTT; size: few; D: -; J: TRBJ2-2; V: TRBV6-1
CDR3: CASSLARDTIGYTF; DNA: TGTGCCAGCAGTTTAGCCCGGGACACAATTGGCTACACCTTC; size: -; D: -; J: TRBJ1-2; V: TRBV28
CDR3: CASSSIGGGSYEQYF; DNA: TGTGCCAGCAGTTCCATAGGGGGAGGGAGCTACGAGCAGTACTTC; size: many; D: -; J: TRBJ2-7; V: TRBV28
CDR3: CASKGLAGANTGELFF; DNA: TGTGCCAGTAAGGGCCTAGCGGGAGCCAACACCGGGGAGCTGTTTTTT; size: few; D: TRBD2; J: TRBJ2-2; V: TRBV19
CDR3: CASFRSGVPNGYTF; DNA: TGTGCCAGCTTCCGTTCGGGGGTACCAAATGGCTACACCTTC; size: many; D: -; J: TRBJ1-2; V: TRBV28
CDR3: CASSPPSLSQPQHF; DNA: TGTGCCAGCAGCCCCCCCAGTTTATCTCAGCCCCAGCATTTT; size: many; D: -; J: TRBJ1-5; V: TRBV28
CDR3: CASTSYSYNEQFF; DNA: TGTGCCAGCACCTCTTACTCCTACAATGAGCAGTTCTTC; size: few; D: -; J: TRBJ2-1; V: TRBV7-2
CDR3: CASSFLGQVRKQYF; DNA: TGTGCCAGCAGTTTTCTCGGACAGGTGAGGAAGCAGTACTTC; size: -; D: TRBD1; J: TRBJ2-7; V: TRBV28
CDR3: CASSQVFRGAVNTEAFF; DNA: TGTGCCAGCAGCCAAGTTTTCAGGGGCGCGGTGAACACTGAAGCTTTCTTT; size: -; D: -; J: TRBJ1-1; V: TRBV3-1
CDR3: CATSDTGSGANVLTF; DNA: TGTGCCACCAGTGATACAGGGTCTGGGGCCAACGTCCTGACTTTC; size: -; D: -; J: TRBJ2-6; V: TRBV24-1
CDR3: CASRAQRDSNQPQHF; DNA: TGTGCCAGCAGGGCCCAACGGGATAGCAATCAGCCCCAGCATTTT; size: -; D: -; J: TRBJ1-5; V: TRBV6-1
CDR3: CASSFGDGGRTQYF; DNA: TGCGCCAGCAGCTTTGGAGATGGCGGACGGACCCAGTACTTC; size: -; D: -; J: TRBJ2-5; V: TRBV5-1
CDR3: CAWSTAGPLGSYNEQFF; DNA: TGTGCCTGGAGTACCGCCGGACCCCTGGGCTCCTACAATGAGCAGTTCTTC; size: -; D: -; J: TRBJ2-1; V: TRBV30
CDR3: CASSSQVFDNQPQHF; DNA: TGTGCCAGCAGTTCTCAGGTTTTTGACAATCAGCCCCAGCATTTT; size: many; D: -; J: TRBJ1-5; V: TRBV28
CDR3: CASSYTSGSHEQYF; DNA: TGTGCCAGCAGCTATACTAGCGGGAGCCACGAGCAGTACTTC; size: -; D: TRBD2; J: TRBJ2-7; V: TRBV7-3
CDR3: CASDRGRWKTQYF; DNA: TGTGCCAGCGACAGGGGGCGCTGGAAGACCCAGTACTTC; size: many; D: TRBD1; J: TRBJ2-5; V: TRBV6-4
CDR3: CASSLGWGQETQYF; DNA: TGTGCCAGCAGCTTAGGATGGGGGCAAGAGACCCAGTACTTC; size: many; D: -; J: TRBJ2-5; V: TRBV11-2
CDR3: CASSVAAAVGEQYF; DNA: TGTGCCAGCAGCGTAGCCGCGGCAGTCGGCGAGCAGTACTTC; size: few; D: -; J: TRBJ2-7; V: TRBV9
CDR3: CASSQGIQETQYF; DNA: TGTGCCAGCAGTCAGGGGATCCAAGAGACCCAGTACTTC; size: many; D: -; J: TRBJ2-5; V: TRBV6-1
CDR3: CASSPQTRVFSEQYF; DNA: TGTGCCAGTTCACCCCAGACTAGAGTCTTTAGCGAGCAGTACTTC; size: many; D: -; J: TRBJ2-7; V: TRBV28
CDR3: CSARDLQGDTEAFF; DNA: TGCAGTGCTAGAGATCTACAGGGGGACACTGAAGCTTTCTTT; size: -; D: TRBD1; J: TRBJ1-1; V: TRBV20-1
CDR3: CASSLRLRFTGELFF; DNA: TGTGCCAGCAGTCTAAGGCTTCGTTTCACCGGGGAGCTGTTTTTT; size: many; D: -; J: TRBJ2-2; V: TRBV28
CDR3: CASSLNNRSQF; DNA: TGTGCCAGCAGCTTAAATAATCGAAGCCAATTC; size: -; D: -; J: TRBJ2-7; V: TRBV5-5
CDR3: CASSRPGRQETQYF; DNA: TGTGCCAGCAGCCGGCCGGGACGGCAAGAGACCCAGTACTTC; size: many; D: -; J: TRBJ2-5; V: TRBV5-6
CDR3: CASRSRGQTNTGELFF; DNA: TGTGCCAGCAGATCCCGTGGACAGACGAACACCGGGGAGCTGTTTTTT; size: many; D: -; J: TRBJ2-2; V: TRBV28
CDR3: CASRHLLGAGAGNQPQHF; DNA: TGTGCCAGCAGACACCTCCTCGGGGCAGGGGCAGGCAATCAGCCCCAGCATTTT; size: many; D: -; J: TRBJ1-5; V: TRBV28
CDR3: CATRTGDYNEQFF; DNA: TGTGCCACCCGGACAGGGGACTACAATGAGCAGTTCTTC; size: -; D: TRBD1; J: TRBJ2-1; V: TRBV10-3
CDR3: CASSLSWQGESPLHF; DNA: TGTGCCAGCAGTTTATCGTGGCAGGGGGAGTCACCCCTCCACTTT; size: many; D: TRBD1; J: TRBJ1-6; V: TRBV27
CDR3: CASSLGELTYNEQFF; DNA: TGTGCCAGCAGTTTAGGGGAACTTACCTACAATGAGCAGTTCTTC; size: -; D: -; J: TRBJ2-1; V: TRBV28
CDR3: CASSFITGENDEQYF; DNA: TGTGCCAGCAGCTTCATTACAGGGGAGAATGACGAGCAGTACTTC; size: -; D: TRBD1; J: TRBJ2-7; V: TRBV7-2